The 20 T cell receptor beta chains presented below share a single source sample, sequenced in a study of beta chain features in type 1 diabetes. The study, taken as a whole, reports: In all four CD4+ subsets, TCRB CDR3 length was significantly, moderately reduced in type 1 diabetes.

Their antigen targets remain unknown. Expressed TCRB transcripts were sequenced because the entire RNA isolate underwent reverse transcription. Assay used: immunoSEQ multiplex PCR; TCRdb lists only in-frame clones, some missing. The table has 230,000 or so clones, roughly 17% seen once. The sample consisted of naive CD4+ T cells from blood. The source of these receptors is a man younger than 40 with type 1 diabetes.

CDR3 nucleotides: TGTGCCAGCAGTTTATTACAGGGATACTACGAGCAGTACTTC. Protein sequence: CASSLLQGYYEQYF. The rearrangement joins TRBV28 to TRBJ2-7; D perhaps matches TRBD1 (6 bases). The CDR3 consists of 14 residues. V dropped 1 base and J dropped 3 bases, with 10 bases sitting between them. Per the germline V gene, CDR1 is MDHEN and CDR2 is SYDVKM.

There are a few counts of this clone. The rearrangement joins TRBV4-3 to TRBJ2-1, with 13 nucleotides matching TRBD2. The length of the CDR3 is 15 residues. V was clipped by 0 bases and J by 10 bases; unmatched bases: 3. Germline-derived CDR1 and CDR2 are LGHNA and YSLEER. The CDR3 coding sequence is TGCGCCAGCAGCCAAGAGACTAGCGGGAGGAGAGAGCAGTTCTTC. Protein: CASSQETSGRREQFF.

This clone has only a few counts. The V gene is TRBV28, the J gene TRBJ2-4; D may be TRBD1 or TRBD2 (5 bases each). This CDR3 is built from 16 residues. V shed 6 bases and J shed 6 bases, with 21 bases lying between them. CDR1 MDHEN and CDR2 SYDVKM come from the germline V gene. CDR3 DNA: TGTGCCAGCAGCTCCCACGGGCAGGGCGGACTAAACATTCAGTACTTC. This encodes CASSSHGQGGLNIQYF.

This clone was detected only a few times. The chain is built from TRBV15 and TRBJ2-5; D uncertain. Germline loops: CDR1 LNHNV, CDR2 YYDKDF (reference sequence). CDR3 length: 15 residues. The V gene lost 0 bases and the J gene lost 2 bases, with 10 bases spanning the gap. CDR3 nucleotide sequence: TGTGCCACCAGCAGAGATCCCACAGCTCAAGAGACCCAGTACTTC. Translation gives CATSRDPTAQETQYF.

In its sample, this clone was seen a few times. This sequence joins TRBV29-1 and TRBJ2-5; 9 nucleotides align to TRBD1. Per the germline V gene, CDR1 is SQVTM and CDR2 is ANQGSEA. This CDR3 spans 13 amino acids. V lost 6 bases to trimming and J lost 4 bases; unmatched junction nucleotides: 6. CDR3 nucleotides: TGCAGCGTAACTACAGGGGGCGCAGAGACCCAGTACTTC. It encodes CSVTTGGAETQYF.

This chain joins TRBV5-1 and TRBJ2-1; D gene uncertain. The CDR3 has 16 amino acids. Per germline, CDR1 SGHRS and CDR2 YFSETQ. V was cut by 0 bases and J by 1 base, with 11 bases left in between. CDR3 sequence: CASSLDPAGSYNEQFF. The CDR3 nucleotides are TGCGCCAGCAGCTTGGATCCAGCTGGATCCTACAATGAGCAGTTCTTC.

This clone was seen only a few times. The J gene is TRBJ2-1, the V gene TRBV4-3, with TRBD1 as a possible D gene (5 bases). Per germline, CDR1 LGHNA and CDR2 YSLEER. Trimming cost V 1 base and J 1 base, with 17 bases left between them. This CDR3 has 18 residues. The CDR3 spells CASSQGTWGRSSYNEQFF. In DNA form, the CDR3 reads TGCGCCAGCAGCCAAGGGACATGGGGTCGTTCGTCCTACAATGAGCAGTTCTTC.

This clone showed up just a few times. The chain recombines TRBV20-1 with TRBJ2-4; possible D gene TRBD2, 5 bases. CDR1 and CDR2 (germline): DFQATT, SNEGSKA (reference sequence). There are 11 residues in the CDR3. V was shortened by 5 bases and J by 12 bases, with 14 bases between the two germline ends. CDR3 coding DNA: TGCAGTGCTTCTCAACCGGGGAATCAGTACTTC. Its protein is CSASQPGNQYF.

This clone has just a few counts. The J gene is TRBJ2-5, the V gene TRBV4-3; 8 positions match TRBD1. The germline V gene has CDR1 LGHNA and CDR2 YSLEER. CDR3 length equals 13 residues. V was pared by 4 bases and J by 4 bases, with 2 bases of the junction left unmatched. This CDR3 reads CASSRDRGETQYF. In DNA, the CDR3 is TGCGCCAGCAGCCGAGACAGGGGAGAGACCCAGTACTTC.

On this clone: The junction does not match germline at one end; this may be a read error. The V gene is TRBV27, the J gene TRBJ2-7; TRBD1 matches at 10 bases. The germline CDR1 and CDR2 sequences are MNHEY and SMNVEV (reference sequence). The CDR3 runs to 13 residues. The CDR3 bases are TGTGCCAGCAGCCTCCGGGACAGGGGACCTCAGACCTTC. Its translation is CASSLRDRGPQTF.

The chain employs TRBV4-1 and TRBJ2-3; TRBD1 might be the D (6 bases). The CDR3 contains 14 residues. CDR1 and CDR2 from the germline V gene are MGHRA and YSYEKL. Between the trimmed V and J ends, which lost 1 base and 4 bases, there was a span of 9 bases. Written as DNA, the CDR3 is TGCGCCAGCAGCCAAGGAGCAGGGGCAGATACGCAGTATTTT. Translation gives CASSQGAGADTQYF.

This clone was seen a few times. This chain connects TRBV10-3 to TRBJ1-1; no definite D call. This CDR3 is built from 13 residues. V lost 10 bases to trimming and J lost 6 bases, with 18 bases between them. Germline V gives CDR1 ENHRY, CDR2 SYGVKD. The CDR3 nucleotides are TGTGCCAGCAGGTTTCAAGGCGGGTCTGAAGCTTTCTTT. This sequence encodes CASRFQGGSEAFF.

Only a few counts were recorded for this clone. The chain couples TRBV15 to TRBJ2-3, with 11 bases fitting TRBD2. V gave up 1 base and J gave up 1 base; unmatched junction bases: 4. The CDR3 totals 17 residues. Germline CDR1 and CDR2: LNHNV and YYDKDF (reference sequence). The CDR3 spells CATSRGGTSGGTDTQYF. In nucleotides, the CDR3 is TGTGCCACCAGCAGAGGAGGGACTAGCGGAGGCACAGATACGCAGTATTTT.

The chain is built from TRBV29-1 and TRBJ2-3; the match to TRBD2 covers 7 bases. The CDR3 length is 13 residues. Trimming cost V 3 bases and J 8 bases; bases outside gene matches: 8. Germline CDR1 is SQVTM and CDR2 is ANQGSEA. CDR3 bases: TGCAGCGTTGAGCTGTCTAGCGGAGGTACGCAGTATTTT. Translated: CSVELSSGGTQYF.

This clone was seen a handful of times. This chain uses TRBV29-1 with TRBJ2-5; D is ambiguous. The CDR3 loop spans 14 amino acids. V was cut by 1 base and J by 5 bases, with 14 bases left in between. The V gene's germline CDR1 is SQVTM and CDR2 ANQGSEA. The CDR3 sequence: CSVEVPSLRETQYF. The CDR3 DNA is TGCAGCGTTGAAGTCCCGAGCTTAAGGGAGACCCAGTACTTC.

The chain combines TRBV30 with TRBJ2-5, with a weak D call TRBD2 (5 bases). The length of the CDR3 is 15 residues. Trimming took off 2 bases at V and 2 bases at J, with 15 bases between the two ends. Germline CDR1 GTSNPN, CDR2 SVGIG (reference sequence). CDR3 sequence: CAWSLARTLQETQYF. CDR3 bases: TGTGCCTGGAGTTTAGCGCGAACCCTTCAAGAGACCCAGTACTTC.

This sequence joins TRBV19 and TRBJ2-1; no definite D call. The CDR3 has 13 amino acids. Germline V gene data show CDR1 as LNHDA and CDR2 as SQIVND (reference sequence). Between the trimmed V and J ends, which lost 4 bases and 6 bases, there was a span of 10 bases. CDR3: CASSRGRFNEQFF. Written as DNA, the CDR3 is TGTGCCAGTAGTAGAGGCCGGTTCAATGAGCAGTTCTTC. Variable domain in full (rest from reference TRBV19 and TRBJ2-1): DGGITQSPKYLFRKEGQNVTLSCEQNLNHDAMYWYRQDPGQGLRLIYYSQIVNDFQKGDIAEGYSVSREKKESFPLTVTSAQKNPTAFYLCASSRGRFNEQFFGPGTRLTVL.

The J gene is TRBJ2-3, the V gene TRBV7-2; 7 nucleotides match TRBD2. CDR3 length: 12 residues. Germline assignment: CDR1 SGHTA and CDR2 FQGNSA. V was pared by 8 bases and J by 2 bases, with 1 base of the junction left unmatched. Written as DNA, the CDR3 is TGTGCCAGCGGGGACTACACAGATACGCAGTATTTT. Protein sequence: CASGDYTDTQYF.

The chain's CDR3 is CASSSPGTDTQYF. The CDR3 DNA is TGTGCCAGCAGTTCCCCAGGGACAGATACGCAGTATTTT. The chain combines TRBV6-1 with TRBJ2-3; tentatively, D is TRBD1 (5 bases). V was shortened by 5 bases and J by 3 bases, with 9 bases between the two germline ends. The CDR3 runs 13 residues. From germline, CDR1 is MNHNS and CDR2 SASEGT.

The chain combines TRBV25-1 with TRBJ2-7, with 14 nucleotides matching TRBD2. Germline V CDR1 and CDR2: MGHDK, SYGVNS. The CDR3 sequence is 14 residues long. V lost 10 bases to trimming and J lost 7 bases; unmatched junction nucleotides: 9. The DNA of the CDR3 is TGTGCCACTTCGGGACTAGCGGGAGTGGGGGAGCAGTACTTC. This translates into CATSGLAGVGEQYF.